The present T cell receptor (beta chain) was sequenced within a study of blood T cell repertoires in COVID-19. The V end was cut by 0 bases, the J end by 1 base, with 9 bases between. CDR1 and CDR2 (germline): SGHTA, FQGTGA. CDR3 length equals 15 residues. Clinical histories supplied by participants themselves formed the basis of cohort assignment. In the authors' workflow: Reference gene primer amplification in the assay estimated nucleated cell counts. The table came from immunoSEQ multiplex PCR; TCRdb's copy has only in-frame clones and leaves some out. The V and J calls and the clone size are those of that table, but D and trimming were determined from the DNA. The sample carries some 340,000 clones, around 83% recorded once.

The sequence was collected from a woman aged 45-65 years who had recovered from COVID-19. The chain recombines TRBV7-3 with TRBJ1-1, with D possibly being TRBD1 (5 bases). The sequenced material came from PBMCs or T cells enriched from blood (not recorded which). CDR3 region: CASSLTQGRNTEAFF. CDR3 sequence (DNA): TGTGCCAGCAGCTTAACGCAGGGCCGGAACACTGAAGCTTTCTTT.